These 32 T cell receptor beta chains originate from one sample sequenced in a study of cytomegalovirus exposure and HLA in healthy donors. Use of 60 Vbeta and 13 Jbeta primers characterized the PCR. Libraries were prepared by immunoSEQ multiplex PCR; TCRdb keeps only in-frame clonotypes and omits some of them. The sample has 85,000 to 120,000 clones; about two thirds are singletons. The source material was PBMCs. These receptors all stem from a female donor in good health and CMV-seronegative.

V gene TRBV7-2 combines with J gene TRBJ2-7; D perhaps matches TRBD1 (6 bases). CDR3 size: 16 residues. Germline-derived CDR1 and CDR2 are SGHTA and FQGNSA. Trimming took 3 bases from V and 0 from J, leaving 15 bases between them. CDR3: CASSLGAAEVSYEQYF. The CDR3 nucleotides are TGTGCCAGCAGCTTGGGGGCAGCTGAGGTCTCCTACGAGCAGTACTTC.

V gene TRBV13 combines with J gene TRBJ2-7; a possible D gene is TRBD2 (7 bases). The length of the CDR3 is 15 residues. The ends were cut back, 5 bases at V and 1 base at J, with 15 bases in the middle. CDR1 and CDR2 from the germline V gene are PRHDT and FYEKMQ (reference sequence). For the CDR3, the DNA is TGTGCCAGCAGCCCCGGGGGAGGGGGATCCTACGAGCAGTACTTC. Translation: CASSPGGGGSYEQYF.

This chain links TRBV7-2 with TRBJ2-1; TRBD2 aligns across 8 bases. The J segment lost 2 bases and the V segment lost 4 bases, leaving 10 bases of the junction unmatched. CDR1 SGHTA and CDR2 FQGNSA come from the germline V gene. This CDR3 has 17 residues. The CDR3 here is CASSSTSGRLTYNEQFF. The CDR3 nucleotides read TGTGCCAGCAGCTCAACTAGCGGCCGCTTGACCTACAATGAGCAGTTCTTC.

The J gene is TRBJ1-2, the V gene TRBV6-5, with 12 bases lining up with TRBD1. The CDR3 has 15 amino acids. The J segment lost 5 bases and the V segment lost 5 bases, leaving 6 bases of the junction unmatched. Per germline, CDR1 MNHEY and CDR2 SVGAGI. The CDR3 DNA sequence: TGTGCCAGCAGTCCCGGGACAGGGGGCTTGTATGGCTACACCTTC. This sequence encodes CASSPGTGGLYGYTF.

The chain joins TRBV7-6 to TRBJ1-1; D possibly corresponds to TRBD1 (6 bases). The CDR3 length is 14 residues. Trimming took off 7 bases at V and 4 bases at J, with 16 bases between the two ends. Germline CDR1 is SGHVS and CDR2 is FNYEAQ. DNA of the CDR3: TGTGCCAGCACCCTACAGGGCTCGGGCACTGAAGCTTTCTTT. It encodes CASTLQGSGTEAFF.

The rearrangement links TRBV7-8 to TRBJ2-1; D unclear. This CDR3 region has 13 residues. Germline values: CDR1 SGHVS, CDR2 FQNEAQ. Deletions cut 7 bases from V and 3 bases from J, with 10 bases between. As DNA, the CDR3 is TGTGCCAGCATAGCCGAGAACTACAATGAGCAGTTCTTC. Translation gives CASIAENYNEQFF.

The CDR3 spells CSVGRLAGGLDEQYF. The CDR3 DNA is TGCAGCGTGGGTAGACTAGCGGGAGGACTGGACGAGCAGTACTTC. The V gene is TRBV29-1, the J gene TRBJ2-7; 13 positions agree with TRBD2. This CDR3 has 15 residues. With V trimmed by 6 bases and J by 5 bases, 10 bases remained unmatched. CDR1 is SQVTM, CDR2 ANQGSEA, per germline.

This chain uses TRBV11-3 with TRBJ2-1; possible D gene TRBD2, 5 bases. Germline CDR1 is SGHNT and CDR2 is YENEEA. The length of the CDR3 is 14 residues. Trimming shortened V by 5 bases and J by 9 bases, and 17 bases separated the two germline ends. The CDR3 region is CASSPAVGRGEQFF. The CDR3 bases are TGTGCCAGCAGCCCCGCGGTAGGACGGGGTGAGCAGTTCTTC.

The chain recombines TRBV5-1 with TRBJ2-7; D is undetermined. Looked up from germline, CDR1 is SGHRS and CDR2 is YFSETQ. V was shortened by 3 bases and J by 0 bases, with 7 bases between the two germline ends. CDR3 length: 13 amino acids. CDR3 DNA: TGCGCCAGCAGCTCTCTCAGCTCCTACGAGCAGTACTTC. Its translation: CASSSLSSYEQYF.

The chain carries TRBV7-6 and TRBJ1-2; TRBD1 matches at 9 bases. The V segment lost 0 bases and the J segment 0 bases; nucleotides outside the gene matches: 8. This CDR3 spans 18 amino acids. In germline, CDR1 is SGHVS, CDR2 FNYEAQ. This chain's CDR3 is CASSLALGQGYTNYGYTF. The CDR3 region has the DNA TGTGCCAGCAGCTTAGCGCTGGGACAGGGCTACACTAACTATGGCTACACCTTC.

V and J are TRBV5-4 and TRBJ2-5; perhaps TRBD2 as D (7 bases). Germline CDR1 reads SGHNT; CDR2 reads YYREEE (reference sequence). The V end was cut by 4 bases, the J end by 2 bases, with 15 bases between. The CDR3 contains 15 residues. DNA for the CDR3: TGTGCCAGCAGCCGGGACATGCGGGGGCAAGAGACCCAGTACTTC. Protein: CASSRDMRGQETQYF.

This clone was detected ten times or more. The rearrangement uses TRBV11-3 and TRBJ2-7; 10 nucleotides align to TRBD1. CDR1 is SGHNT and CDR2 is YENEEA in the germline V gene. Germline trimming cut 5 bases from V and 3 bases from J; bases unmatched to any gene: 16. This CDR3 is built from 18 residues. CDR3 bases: TGTGCCAGCAGCCCCCCCTGGACAGGGGGAGGTAACTACTACGAGCAGTACTTC. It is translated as CASSPPWTGGGNYYEQYF.

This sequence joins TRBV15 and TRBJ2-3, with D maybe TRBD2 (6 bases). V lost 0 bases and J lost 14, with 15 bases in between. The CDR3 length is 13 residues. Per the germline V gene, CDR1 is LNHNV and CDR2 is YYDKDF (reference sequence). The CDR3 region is CATSRDNAGLGYF. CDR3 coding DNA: TGTGCCACCAGCAGAGATAACGCGGGGCTCGGGTATTTT.

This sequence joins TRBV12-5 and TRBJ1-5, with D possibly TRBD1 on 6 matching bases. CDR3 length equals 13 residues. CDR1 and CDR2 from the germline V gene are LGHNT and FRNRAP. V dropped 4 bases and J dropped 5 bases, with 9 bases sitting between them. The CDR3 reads CASGSGEDQPQHF. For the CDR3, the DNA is TGTGCTAGTGGTTCAGGGGAAGATCAGCCCCAGCATTTT.

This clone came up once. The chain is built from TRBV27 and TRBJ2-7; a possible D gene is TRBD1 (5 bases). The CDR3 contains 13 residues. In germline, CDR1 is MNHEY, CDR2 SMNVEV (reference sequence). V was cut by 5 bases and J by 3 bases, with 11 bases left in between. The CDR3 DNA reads TGTGCCAGCAGTCCCAGGGTCGGCTACGAGCAGTACTTC. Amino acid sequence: CASSPRVGYEQYF.

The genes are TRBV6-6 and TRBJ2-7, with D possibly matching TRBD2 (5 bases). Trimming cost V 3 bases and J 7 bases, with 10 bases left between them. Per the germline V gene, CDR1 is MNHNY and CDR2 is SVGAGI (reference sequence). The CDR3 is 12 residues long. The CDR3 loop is CASSYRGSEQYF. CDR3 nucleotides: TGTGCCAGCAGTTATCGGGGTTCTGAGCAGTACTTC.

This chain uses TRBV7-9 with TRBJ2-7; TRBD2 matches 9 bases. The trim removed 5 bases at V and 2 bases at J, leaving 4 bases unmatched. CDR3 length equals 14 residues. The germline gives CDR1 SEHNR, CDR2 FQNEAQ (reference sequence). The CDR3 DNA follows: TGTGCCAGCAGCGAGACTAGCGGAACCTACGAGCAGTACTTC. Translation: CASSETSGTYEQYF.

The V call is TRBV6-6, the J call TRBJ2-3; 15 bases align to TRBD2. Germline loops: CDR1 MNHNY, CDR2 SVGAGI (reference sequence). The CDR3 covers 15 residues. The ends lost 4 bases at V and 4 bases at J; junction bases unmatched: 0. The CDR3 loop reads CASSWTSGGADTQYF. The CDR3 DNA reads TGTGCCAGCAGTTGGACTAGCGGGGGGGCAGATACGCAGTATTTT.

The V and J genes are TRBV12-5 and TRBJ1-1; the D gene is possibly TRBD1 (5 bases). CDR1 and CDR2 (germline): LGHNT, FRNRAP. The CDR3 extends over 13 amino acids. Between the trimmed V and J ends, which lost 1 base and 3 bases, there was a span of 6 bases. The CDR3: CASGLDRYTEAFF. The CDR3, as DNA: TGTGCTAGTGGTTTGGACAGGTACACTGAAGCTTTCTTT.

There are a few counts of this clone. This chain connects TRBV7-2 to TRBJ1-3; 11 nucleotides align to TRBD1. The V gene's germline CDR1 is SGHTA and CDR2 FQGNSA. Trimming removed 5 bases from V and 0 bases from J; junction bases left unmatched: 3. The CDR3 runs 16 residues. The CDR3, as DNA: TGTGCCAGCAGCGGACAGGGGGCTGGCTCTGGAAACACCATATATTTT. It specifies CASSGQGAGSGNTIYF.

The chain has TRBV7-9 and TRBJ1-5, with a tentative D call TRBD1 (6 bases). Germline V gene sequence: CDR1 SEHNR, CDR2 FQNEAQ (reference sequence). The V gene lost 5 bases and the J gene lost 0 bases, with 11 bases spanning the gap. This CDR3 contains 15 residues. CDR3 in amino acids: CASSPGAGSNQPQHF. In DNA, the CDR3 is TGTGCCAGCAGCCCAGGGGCGGGTAGCAATCAGCCCCAGCATTTT.

The DNA for the CDR3 is TGTGCCAGCAGCCCCCTCGGGACAAGGAATACCTTC. This encodes CASSPLGTRNTF. The V gene is TRBV7-8, the J gene TRBJ1-2; maybe TRBD1 (6 bases). V lost 5 bases, J lost 14 bases, and 18 bases lay in between. Germline CDR1 SGHVS, CDR2 FQNEAQ. There are 12 residues in the CDR3.

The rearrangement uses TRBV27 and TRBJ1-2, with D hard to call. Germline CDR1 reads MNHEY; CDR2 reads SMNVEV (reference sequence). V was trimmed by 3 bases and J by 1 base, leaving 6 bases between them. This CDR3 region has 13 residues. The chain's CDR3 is CASSFRDNYGYTF. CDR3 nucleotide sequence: TGTGCCAGCAGTTTCCGGGATAACTATGGCTACACCTTC.

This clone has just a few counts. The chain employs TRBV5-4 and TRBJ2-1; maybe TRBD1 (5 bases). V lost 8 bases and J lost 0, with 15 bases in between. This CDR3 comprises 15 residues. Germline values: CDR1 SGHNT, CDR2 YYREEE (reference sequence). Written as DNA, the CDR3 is TGTGCCAGTGGGGCCGGGCCAAGCTCCTACAATGAGCAGTTCTTC. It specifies CASGAGPSSYNEQFF. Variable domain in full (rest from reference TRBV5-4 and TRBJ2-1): ETGVTQSPTHLIKTRGQQVTLRCSSQSGHNTVSWYQQALGQGPQFIFQYYREEENGRGNFPPRFSGLQFPNYSSELNVNALELDDSALYLCASGAGPSSYNEQFFGPGTRLTVL.

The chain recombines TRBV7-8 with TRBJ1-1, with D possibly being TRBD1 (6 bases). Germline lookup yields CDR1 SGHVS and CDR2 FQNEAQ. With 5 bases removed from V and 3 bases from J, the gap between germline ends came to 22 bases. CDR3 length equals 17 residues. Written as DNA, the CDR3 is TGTGCCAGCAGCCCCAGGGGTTTTTGGATTAGGGACACTGAAGCTTTCTTT. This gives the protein CASSPRGFWIRDTEAFF.

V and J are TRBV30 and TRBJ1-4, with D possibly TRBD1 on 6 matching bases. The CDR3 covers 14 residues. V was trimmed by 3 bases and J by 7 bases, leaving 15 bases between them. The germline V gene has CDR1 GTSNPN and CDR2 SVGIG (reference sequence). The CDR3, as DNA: TGTGCCTGGAGCCCCGGGACAACCAGTGAAAAACTGTTTTTT. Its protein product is CAWSPGTTSEKLFF.

The CDR3 bases are TGCGCCAGCAGCCCGGAGGTAGCCCTAGACCTACTCGAGACCCAGTACTTC. Residues: CASSPEVALDLLETQYF. The chain combines TRBV5-1 with TRBJ2-5, with TRBD2 as a possible D gene (5 bases). Germline V gene data show CDR1 as SGHRS and CDR2 as YFSETQ. V lost 4 bases and J lost 5, with 24 bases in between. CDR3 length equals 17 residues.

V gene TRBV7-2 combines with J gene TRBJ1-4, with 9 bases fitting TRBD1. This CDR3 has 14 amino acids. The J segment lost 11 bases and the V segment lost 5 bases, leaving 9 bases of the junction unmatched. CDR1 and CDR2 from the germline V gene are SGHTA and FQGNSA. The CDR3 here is CASSPGQGFRKLFF. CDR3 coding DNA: TGTGCCAGCAGCCCGGGACAGGGATTCCGGAAACTGTTTTTT.

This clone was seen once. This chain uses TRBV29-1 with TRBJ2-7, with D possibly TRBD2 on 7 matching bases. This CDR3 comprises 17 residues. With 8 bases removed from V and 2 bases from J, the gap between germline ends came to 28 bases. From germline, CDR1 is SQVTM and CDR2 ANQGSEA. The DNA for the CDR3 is TGCAGCAAGCAACATGGGGGGGCGCATGTCGGCGCCTACGAGCAGTACTTC. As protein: CSKQHGGAHVGAYEQYF.

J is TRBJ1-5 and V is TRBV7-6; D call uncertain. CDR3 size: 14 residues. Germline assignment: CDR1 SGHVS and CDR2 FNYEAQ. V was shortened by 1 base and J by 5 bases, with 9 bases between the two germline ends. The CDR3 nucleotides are TGTGCCAGCAGCTTAGTAATCGGGGATCAGCCCCAGCATTTT. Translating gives CASSLVIGDQPQHF.

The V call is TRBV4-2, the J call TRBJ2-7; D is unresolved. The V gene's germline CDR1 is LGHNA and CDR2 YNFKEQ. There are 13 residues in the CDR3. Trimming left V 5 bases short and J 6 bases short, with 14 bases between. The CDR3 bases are TGTGCCAGCAGCTTCCTGGGCTCTGGCGAGCAGTACTTC. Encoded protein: CASSFLGSGEQYF.

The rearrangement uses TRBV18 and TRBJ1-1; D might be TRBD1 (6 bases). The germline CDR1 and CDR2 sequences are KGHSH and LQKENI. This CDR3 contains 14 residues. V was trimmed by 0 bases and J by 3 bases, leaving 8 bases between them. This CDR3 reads CASSPPGAHTEAFF. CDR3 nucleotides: TGTGCCAGCTCACCACCGGGGGCACACACTGAAGCTTTCTTT.